Listed below are T cell receptor beta chains from one sample, sequenced in a study of cytomegalovirus exposure and HLA in healthy donors. Clones were read by immunoSEQ multiplex PCR, and TCRdb kept only the in-frame ones, dropping some. The sample carries roughly 120,000 clones, around 74% recorded once. The sequenced sample consisted of PBMCs. These TCRs come from a man aged 30-40 years in good health and CMV-seropositive. Each CDR3 is given with its conserved first and last residue. Each record gives: V gene, clone size, J gene, D gene, CDR3 DNA, CDR3 protein. The D gene is left open where the match is weak. The listing skips clone size in some rows; elsewhere it reads once, few, many or a size class.

v_gene: TRBV7-9; abundance: NA; j_gene: TRBJ2-3; d_gene: TRBD2; CDR3nt: TGTGCCAGCAGTAAGGGCAGCGGGGCAGATACGCAGTATTTT; CDR3aa: CASSKGSGADTQYF
v_gene: TRBV27; abundance: NA; j_gene: TRBJ1-1; d_gene: TRBD1; CDR3nt: TGTGCCAGCAGTATAAGACAGGGGCCCACTGAAGCTTTCTTT; CDR3aa: CASSIRQGPTEAFF
v_gene: TRBV5-1; abundance: NA; j_gene: TRBJ1-5; d_gene: NA; CDR3nt: TGCGCCAGCAGTGAGGGCAGCGACAGCAATCAGCCCCAGCATTTT; CDR3aa: CASSEGSDSNQPQHF
v_gene: TRBV5-1; abundance: once; j_gene: TRBJ1-1; d_gene: TRBD1; CDR3nt: TGCGCCAGCAGCGGACAGGTGAACACTGAAGCTTTCTTT; CDR3aa: CASSGQVNTEAFF
v_gene: TRBV9; abundance: NA; j_gene: TRBJ1-6; d_gene: TRBD1; CDR3nt: TGTGCCAGCAGCCCAAGACAGGGACCTAATTCACCCCTCCACTTT; CDR3aa: CASSPRQGPNSPLHF
v_gene: TRBV25-1; abundance: NA; j_gene: TRBJ2-7; d_gene: TRBD1; CDR3nt: TGTGCCAGCAGTGAACTGGGGACAGGGGGGTTCTACGAGCAGTACTTC; CDR3aa: CASSELGTGGFYEQYF
v_gene: TRBV28; abundance: NA; j_gene: TRBJ2-5; d_gene: NA; CDR3nt: TGTGCCAGCAGAGGACTACAAGAGACCCAGTACTTC; CDR3aa: CASRGLQETQYF
v_gene: TRBV7-9; abundance: NA; j_gene: TRBJ1-3; d_gene: TRBD1; CDR3nt: TGTGCCAGCAGCCCCGGGACAGGGGTCGGAAACACCATATATTTT; CDR3aa: CASSPGTGVGNTIYF
v_gene: TRBV28; abundance: NA; j_gene: TRBJ2-2; d_gene: NA; CDR3nt: TGTGCCAGCAGCACGGGACTGAACACCGGGGAGCTGTTTTTT; CDR3aa: CASSTGLNTGELFF
v_gene: TRBV6-1; abundance: NA; j_gene: TRBJ1-1; d_gene: NA; CDR3nt: TGTGCCAGCGCGAGGACAGCCTTCACGAACACTGAAGCTTTCTTT; CDR3aa: CASARTAFTNTEAFF
v_gene: TRBV6-5; abundance: few; j_gene: TRBJ2-7; d_gene: TRBD1; CDR3nt: TGTGCCAGCAGCCGTACAGGGGTGGCGGACTACGAGCAGTACTTC; CDR3aa: CASSRTGVADYEQYF
v_gene: TRBV7-6; abundance: NA; j_gene: TRBJ2-6; d_gene: TRBD2; CDR3nt: TGTGCCAGCAGCCCGGGAGGCTCTGGGGCCAACGTCCTGACTTTC; CDR3aa: CASSPGGSGANVLTF
v_gene: TRBV30; abundance: NA; j_gene: TRBJ1-4; d_gene: NA; CDR3nt: TGTGCCTGGAGTACGCGTAGCGGGGGAAATGAAAAACTGTTTTTT; CDR3aa: CAWSTRSGGNEKLFF
v_gene: TRBV27; abundance: NA; j_gene: TRBJ1-2; d_gene: TRBD1; CDR3nt: TGTGCCAGCAGTCCCGGGACAGGGCTTGCTGGCTACACCTTC; CDR3aa: CASSPGTGLAGYTF
v_gene: TRBV5-6; abundance: NA; j_gene: TRBJ2-2; d_gene: NA; CDR3nt: TGTGCCAGCAGCTTTCAGACTTGGGCGGGCACCGGGGAGCTGTTTTTT; CDR3aa: CASSFQTWAGTGELFF
v_gene: TRBV7-8; abundance: NA; j_gene: TRBJ2-7; d_gene: NA; CDR3nt: TGTGCCAGCAGCGCAGCACGGGGGCAGTACTTC; CDR3aa: CASSAARGQYF
v_gene: TRBV5-4; abundance: NA; j_gene: TRBJ1-2; d_gene: NA; CDR3nt: TGTGCCAGCAGCTTTGTAACGGACTCCCATGGCTACACCTTC; CDR3aa: CASSFVTDSHGYTF
v_gene: TRBV5-4; abundance: many; j_gene: TRBJ1-2; d_gene: NA; CDR3nt: TGTGCCAGCAGCTTGGCCGGGACTCGCAGTGGCTACACCTTC; CDR3aa: CASSLAGTRSGYTF
v_gene: TRBV11-2; abundance: NA; j_gene: TRBJ2-6; d_gene: NA; CDR3nt: TGTGCCAGCACCCGGGGGTGGTCTGGGGCCAACGTCCTGACTTTC; CDR3aa: CASTRGWSGANVLTF
v_gene: TRBV9; abundance: once; j_gene: TRBJ2-7; d_gene: NA; CDR3nt: TGTGCCAGCAGCGTAGGATCGGAGTACGAGCAGTACTTC; CDR3aa: CASSVGSEYEQYF